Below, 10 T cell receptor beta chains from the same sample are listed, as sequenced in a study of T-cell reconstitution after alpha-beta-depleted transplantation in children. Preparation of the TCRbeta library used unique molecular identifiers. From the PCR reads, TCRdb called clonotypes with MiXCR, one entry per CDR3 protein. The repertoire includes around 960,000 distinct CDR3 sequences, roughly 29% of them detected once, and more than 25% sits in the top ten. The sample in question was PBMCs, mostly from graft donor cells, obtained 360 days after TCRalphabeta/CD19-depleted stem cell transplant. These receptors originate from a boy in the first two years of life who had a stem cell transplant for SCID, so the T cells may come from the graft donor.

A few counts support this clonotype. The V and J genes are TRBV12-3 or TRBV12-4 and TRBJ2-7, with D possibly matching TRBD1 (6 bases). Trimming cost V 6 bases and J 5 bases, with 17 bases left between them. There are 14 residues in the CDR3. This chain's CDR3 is CASSHRVRPHEQYF. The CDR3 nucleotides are TGTGCCAGCAGCCACAGGGTACGGCCCCACGAGCAGTACTTC.

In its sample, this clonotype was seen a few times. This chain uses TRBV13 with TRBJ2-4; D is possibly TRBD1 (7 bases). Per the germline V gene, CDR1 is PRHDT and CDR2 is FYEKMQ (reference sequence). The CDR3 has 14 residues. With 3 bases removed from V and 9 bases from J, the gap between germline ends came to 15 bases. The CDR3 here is CASSFRTGDSIQYF. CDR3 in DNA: TGTGCCAGCAGCTTCAGGACGGGGGACAGCATTCAGTACTTC.

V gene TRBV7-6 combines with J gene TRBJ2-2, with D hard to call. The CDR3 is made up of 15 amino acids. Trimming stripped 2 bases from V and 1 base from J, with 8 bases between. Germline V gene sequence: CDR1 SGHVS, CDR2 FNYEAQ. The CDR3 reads CASSLRSLNTGELFF. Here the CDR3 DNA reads TGTGCCAGCAGCTTACGTAGCCTGAACACCGGGGAGCTGTTTTTT.

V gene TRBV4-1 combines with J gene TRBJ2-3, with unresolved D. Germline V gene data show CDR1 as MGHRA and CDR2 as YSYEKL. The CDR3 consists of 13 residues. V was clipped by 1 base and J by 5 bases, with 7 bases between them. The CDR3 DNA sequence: TGCGCCAGCAGCCAAGTAAAATTAGATACGCAGTATTTT. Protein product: CASSQVKLDTQYF.

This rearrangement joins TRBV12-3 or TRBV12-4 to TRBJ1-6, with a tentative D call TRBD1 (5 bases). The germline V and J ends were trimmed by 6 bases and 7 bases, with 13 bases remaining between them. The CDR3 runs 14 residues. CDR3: CASRPGPKNSPLHF. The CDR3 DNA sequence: TGTGCCAGCAGGCCGGGACCCAAGAATTCACCCCTCCACTTT.

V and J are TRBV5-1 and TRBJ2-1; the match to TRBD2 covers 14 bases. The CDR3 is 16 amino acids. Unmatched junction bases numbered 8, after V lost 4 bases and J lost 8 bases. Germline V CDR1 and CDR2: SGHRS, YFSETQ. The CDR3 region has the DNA TGCGCCAGCAGCACCCGACTAGCGGGGGGGCCCTATGAGCAGTTCTTC. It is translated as CASSTRLAGGPYEQFF.

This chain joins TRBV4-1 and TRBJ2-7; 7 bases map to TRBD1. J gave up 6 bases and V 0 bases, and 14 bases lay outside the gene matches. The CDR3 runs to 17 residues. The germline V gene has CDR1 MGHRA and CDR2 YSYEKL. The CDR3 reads CASSQDQTGLGLSEQYF. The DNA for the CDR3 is TGCGCCAGCAGCCAAGACCAGACAGGGCTGGGCCTCTCCGAGCAGTACTTC.

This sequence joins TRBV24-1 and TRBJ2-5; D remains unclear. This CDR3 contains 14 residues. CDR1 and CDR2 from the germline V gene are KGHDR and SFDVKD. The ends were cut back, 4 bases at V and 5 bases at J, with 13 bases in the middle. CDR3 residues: CATSDPLYSETQYF. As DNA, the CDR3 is TGTGCCACCAGTGACCCCCTCTACTCGGAGACCCAGTACTTC.

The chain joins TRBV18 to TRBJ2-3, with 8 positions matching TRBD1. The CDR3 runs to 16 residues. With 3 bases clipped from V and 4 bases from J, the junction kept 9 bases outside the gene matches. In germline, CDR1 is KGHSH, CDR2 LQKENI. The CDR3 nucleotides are TGTGCCAGCTCACCCAACTCAGGGGGCTTGGCAGATACGCAGTATTTT. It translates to CASSPNSGGLADTQYF.

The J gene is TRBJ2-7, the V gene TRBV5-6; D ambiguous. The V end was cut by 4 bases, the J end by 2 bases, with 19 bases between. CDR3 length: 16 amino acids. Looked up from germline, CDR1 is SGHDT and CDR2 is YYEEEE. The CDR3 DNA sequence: TGTGCCAGCAGCCCCCTGGGGTCGGACGTAACCTACGAGCAGTACTTC. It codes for CASSPLGSDVTYEQYF.